The clone carrying this T cell receptor (beta chain) has at least ten counts. Its cognate antigen is unknown. Germline trimming cut 5 bases from V and 0 bases from J; bases unmatched to any gene: 7. Germline assignment: CDR1 SGHRS and CDR2 YFSETQ. The CDR3 covers 15 residues. Each CDR3 protein is one row after TCRdb ran MiXCR on the 5' RACE reads. Of under 150,000 distinct CDR3 sequences listed, around 7.7% were seen once; the top ten hold about 0.73%. The data stem from a study of T cells after yellow fever vaccination. Study-level information: SMART-Seq v4 Ultra Low Input prepared the low-cell-number fractions.

Overall study findings and caveats: Any FACS-sorted repertoire could hold abundant clonotypes that contaminate it from the bulk population. Some clonotypes were seen in both the CD4 and the CD8 compartments. These made up a small share and likely arose from convergent recombination.

The sequencing here drew on CD4+ T cells sorted from PBMCs, taken 5 days after the yellow fever booster vaccination. This receptor was taken from a man aged 25-40 years who received the YFV17D yellow fever vaccine. V is TRBV5-1 and J is TRBJ2-7, with TRBD1 matching 8 bases. The CDR3 sequence: CASSTTGVSSYEQYF. CDR3 nucleotide sequence: TGCGCCAGCAGTACGACAGGGGTAAGCTCCTACGAGCAGTACTTC.